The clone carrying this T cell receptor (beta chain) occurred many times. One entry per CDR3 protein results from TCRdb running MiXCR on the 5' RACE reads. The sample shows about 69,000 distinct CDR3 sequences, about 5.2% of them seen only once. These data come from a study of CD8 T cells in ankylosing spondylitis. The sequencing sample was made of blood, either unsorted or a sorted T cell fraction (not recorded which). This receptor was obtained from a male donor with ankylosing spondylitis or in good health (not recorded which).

The CDR3 nucleotides read TGTGCCAGCAGCCAAAAGGGGGACGACAGCGTCGAACCCTATGGCTACACCTTC. Protein product: CASSQKGDDSVEPYGYTF. The J gene is TRBJ1-2, the V gene TRBV4-2, with D maybe TRBD1 (6 bases). Germline V gene lookup returns CDR1 LGHNA and CDR2 YNFKEQ. V dropped 2 bases and J dropped 4 bases, with 23 bases sitting between them. The CDR3 contains 18 residues.